Listed here are 7 T cell receptor beta chains from one sample, sequenced in a study of T cells in Graves' hyperthyroidism and ophthalmopathy. Researchers amplified the TCR beta CDR3 regions from RNA transcripts. Primed by the HTBI set, a first-round RT-PCR was run on the TCR CDR3. One entry per CDR3 protein, called by TCRdb with MiXCR from the multiplex PCR reads. The sample lists roughly 500,000 distinct CDR3 sequences; approximately 48% were seen once. Material: peripheral blood or thyroid tissue (not recorded which). The origin of the receptors is an adult woman with Graves' disease, either hyperthyroidism or ophthalmopathy (not recorded which).

This clonotype was recorded a few times. The genes are TRBV10-3 and TRBJ1-5; tentative D call: TRBD1 (6 bases). Trimming removed 4 bases from V and 0 bases from J, with 10 bases in between. Germline CDR1 reads ENHRY; CDR2 reads SYGVKD. CDR3 length: 15 amino acids. The CDR3 DNA follows: TGTGCCATCAGTGTGTCAGGGGATAGCAATCAGCCCCAGCATTTT. Translating gives CAISVSGDSNQPQHF.

This clonotype was counted many times. The rearrangement uses TRBV7-3 and TRBJ1-2; D may be TRBD1 (6 bases). The CDR3 extends over 14 amino acids. Trimming removed 5 bases at V and 5 bases at J, with 15 bases between. In germline, CDR1 is SGHTA, CDR2 FQGTGA. In DNA, the CDR3 is TGTGCCAGCAGCCCTGGGGGGCGCGATTATGGCTACACCTTC. This gives the protein CASSPGGRDYGYTF.

The chain has TRBV12-3 or TRBV12-4 and TRBJ1-6; possibly TRBD1 for D (5 bases). V lost 10 bases to trimming and J lost 9 bases, with 16 bases between them. This CDR3 spans 13 amino acids. This CDR3 is CATSGHFSSPLHF. CDR3 nucleotide sequence: TGTGCCACATCGGGGCATTTTAGTTCACCCCTCCACTTT.

The chain links TRBV12-3 or TRBV12-4 to TRBJ2-7; no clear D. The CDR3 covers 15 residues. The germline V and J ends were trimmed by 6 bases and 2 bases, with 17 bases remaining between them. The CDR3 nucleotides are TGTGCCAGCAGCCCCAGGTGGACGGCAGCCTACGAGCAGTACTTC. This translates into CASSPRWTAAYEQYF.

This clonotype was picked up many times. V and J are TRBV7-9 and TRBJ2-7; D call uncertain. Trimming took off 2 bases at V and 9 bases at J, with 11 bases between the two ends. This CDR3 contains 12 residues. CDR1 is SEHNR, CDR2 FQNEAQ, per germline (reference sequence). The CDR3 nucleotides read TGTGCCAGCAGCTTAACGACCAGATGGCAGTACTTC. This codes for CASSLTTRWQYF.

The chain is built from TRBV4-3 and TRBJ2-5, with 12 bases aligning to TRBD1. Germline CDR1 is LGHNA and CDR2 is YSLEER. This CDR3 comprises 15 residues. V shed 3 bases, J shed 5 bases, and the junction held 4 bases outside the gene matches. As DNA, the CDR3 is TGCGCCAGCAGCCAGGGGACAGGGGGCGACGAGACCCAGTACTTC. It codes for CASSQGTGGDETQYF.

To note about this clonotype: The CDR3 ends on some other residue instead of the conserved phenylalanine or tryptophan, so this is likely a read error. The gene calls are TRBV4-1 and TRBJ1-6; D unresolved. Trimming pared 1 base from V and 7 bases from J, leaving 11 bases between. This CDR3 region has 15 residues. CDR1 is MGHRA and CDR2 is YSYEKL in the germline V gene. The CDR3 sequence: CASSQGTRGNSPLHL. DNA for the CDR3: TGCGCCAGCAGCCAAGGGACTCGAGGGAATTCACCCCTCCACCTT.